These 16 T cell receptor beta chains originate from one sample sequenced in a study of early T cells in non-severe SARS-CoV-2 infection (TCRdb year 2021). The library was prepared using 5' RACE. TCRdb names NextSeq 500 as the instrument used. TCRdb reprocessing: public reads trimmed at Q25 with fastp, clones called with MiXCR, in-frame beta chains kept. Entries that share a CDR3 protein sequence are merged under the most common genes and DNA. The sample table holds roughly 100,000 distinct CDR3 sequences, of which roughly 14% were seen once. The ten largest make up 6.2% of the sample. Specimen: whole blood. The receptors shown here come from an adult who was a healthcare worker with PCR-confirmed SARS-CoV-2 infection or an uninfected control (not recorded which).

The chain has TRBV28 and TRBJ2-3; D may be TRBD2 (7 bases). The CDR3 sequence is 15 residues long. V lost 2 bases and J 1 base, leaving 10 bases between the germline ends. CDR1 is MDHEN and CDR2 is SYDVKM in the germline V gene. CDR3 in amino acids: CASSLIGGGTDTQYF. The CDR3 DNA sequence: TGTGCCAGCAGTTTAATAGGGGGGGGCACAGATACGCAGTATTTT.

CDR3 protein: CASSLKGQTYTDTQYF. CDR3 DNA sequence: TGTGCCAGCAGTCTTAAGGGACAGACTTACACAGATACGCAGTATTTT. The gene calls are TRBV28 and TRBJ2-3; 7 bases map to TRBD1. V gave up 5 bases and J gave up 2 bases; unmatched junction bases: 10. Germline-derived CDR1 and CDR2 are MDHEN and SYDVKM. This CDR3 is built from 16 residues.

The rearrangement joins TRBV5-1 to TRBJ2-2; TRBD1 might be the D (6 bases). Germline V CDR1 and CDR2: SGHRS, YFSETQ. Trimming removed 7 bases at V and 6 bases at J, with 16 bases between. There are 14 residues in the CDR3. DNA for the CDR3: TGCGCCAGCCAGGGACAACCACCGGCCGGGGAGCTGTTTTTT. Translation gives CASQGQPPAGELFF.

With respect to this clonotype: A much larger clone lies a single base off, so this may be a read error. The final CDR3 position lacks the conserved phenylalanine or tryptophan, pointing to a likely read error. The V call is TRBV2, the J call TRBJ1-1, with no clear D. This CDR3 comprises 14 residues. V lost 5 bases and J lost 5, with 15 bases in between. CDR1 and CDR2 from the germline V gene are SNHLY and FYNNEI. The CDR3 DNA sequence: TGTGCCAGCAGTCAACTCGGACGAAAGACTGAAGCTTTCCTT. As protein: CASSQLGRKTEAFL.

The table lists this clonotype with a few counts. The rearrangement links TRBV14 to TRBJ2-1; TRBD2 matches 10 bases. Germline V gives CDR1 SGHDN, CDR2 FVKESK. V was pared by 4 bases and J by 9 bases, with 3 bases of the junction left unmatched. This CDR3 spans 13 amino acids. The CDR3 sequence is CASSPRLAGEQFF. CDR3 in DNA: TGTGCCAGCAGCCCCCGACTAGCGGGTGAGCAGTTCTTC.

The chain carries TRBV11-2 and TRBJ1-1, with D possibly TRBD1 on 6 matching bases. Trimming shortened V by 5 bases and J by 3 bases, and 16 bases separated the two germline ends. The CDR3 covers 15 residues. Germline V CDR1 and CDR2: SGHAT, FQNNGV. In nucleotides, the CDR3 is TGTGCCAGCAGCCTCACCAGGGGAGTCGACACTGAAGCTTTCTTT. Encoded protein: CASSLTRGVDTEAFF.

The chain links TRBV10-3 to TRBJ1-1, with 12 bases lining up with TRBD1. CDR1 and CDR2 (germline): ENHRY, SYGVKD. There are 15 residues in the CDR3. The V segment lost 0 bases and the J segment 6 bases; nucleotides outside the gene matches: 2. As DNA, the CDR3 is TGTGCCATCAGTGAGTCGGGACAGGGGGCCTCTGAAGCTTTCTTT. As protein: CAISESGQGASEAFF.

This clonotype appeared a few times. This rearrangement joins TRBV20-1 to TRBJ2-1; 7 bases are a match to TRBD1. The CDR3 spans 16 residues. V lost 0 bases, J lost 5 bases, and 10 bases stayed unmatched. Looked up from germline, CDR1 is DFQATT and CDR2 is SNEGSKA (reference sequence). As DNA, the CDR3 is TGCAGTGCTAGAGATTTTCGCAGGGGGACCGACAATGAGCAGTTCTTC. This encodes CSARDFRRGTDNEQFF.

This clonotype came up many times. The chain is built from TRBV10-3 and TRBJ2-1; 8 bases align to TRBD2. Germline CDR1 and CDR2: ENHRY and SYGVKD. This CDR3 has 15 amino acids. The V segment lost 7 bases and the J segment 9 bases; nucleotides outside the gene matches: 14. The CDR3 spells CAINGARAGEGEQFF. DNA of the CDR3: TGTGCCATCAACGGGGCACGAGCGGGAGAAGGTGAGCAGTTCTTC.

This clonotype was seen only a few times. The chain has TRBV20-1 and TRBJ2-7, with 9 bases aligning to TRBD2. Germline CDR1 is DFQATT and CDR2 is SNEGSKA (reference sequence). The CDR3 extends over 13 amino acids. V lost 1 base, J lost 3 bases, and 1 base stayed unmatched. The DNA of the CDR3 is TGCAGTGCTAGAGGGACTAGCGACTACGAGCAGTACTTC. Translated: CSARGTSDYEQYF.

To note about this clonotype: Mismatch with germline at one junction end may stem from a read error. The CDR3 loop reads CSARGQGIYSNQPQHF. The CDR3 DNA reads as TGCAGTGCCAGAGGCCAGGGGATATATAGCAATCAGCCCCAGCATTTT. The chain recombines TRBV20-1 with TRBJ1-5, with a weak D call TRBD1 (6 bases). This CDR3 has 16 amino acids. The V gene's germline CDR1 is DFQATT and CDR2 SNEGSKA (reference sequence).

CDR3 bases: TGTGCCAGCAGTGGACAGTTTGTACTTTACAATGAGCAGTTCTTC. This translates into CASSGQFVLYNEQFF. The chain couples TRBV6-1 to TRBJ2-1, with a tentative D call TRBD1 (5 bases). V was cut by 4 bases and J by 4 bases, with 14 bases left in between. This CDR3 contains 15 residues. Germline CDR1 MNHNS, CDR2 SASEGT.

This clonotype has only a few counts. This chain connects TRBV20-1 to TRBJ1-3, with D possibly being TRBD1 (5 bases). V gave up 1 base and J gave up 8 bases, with 12 bases separating them. CDR1 and CDR2 (germline): DFQATT, SNEGSKA (reference sequence). The length of the CDR3 is 13 residues. The CDR3 is CSARGGVQDTIYF. The DNA for the CDR3 is TGCAGTGCTAGAGGGGGGGTCCAAGACACCATATATTTT.

The V gene is TRBV19, the J gene TRBJ1-5, with TRBD1 matching over 10 bases. The CDR3 spans 15 residues. V lost 7 bases, J lost 5 bases, and 8 bases stayed unmatched. From germline, CDR1 is LNHDA and CDR2 SQIVND (reference sequence). The CDR3 is CASTLSGQGHQPQHF. The CDR3 coding sequence is TGTGCCAGTACCCTATCGGGACAGGGGCATCAGCCCCAGCATTTT.

This clonotype was seen at least ten times. V is TRBV20-1 and J is TRBJ2-6; D is undetermined. The CDR3 length is 18 residues. V gave up 3 bases and J gave up 0 bases, with 18 bases separating them. Germline assignment: CDR1 DFQATT and CDR2 SNEGSKA (reference sequence). CDR3 DNA: TGCAGTGCTAGCATGGTCTTAGCAGAACACTCTGGGGCCAACGTCCTGACTTTC. It is translated as CSASMVLAEHSGANVLTF.

The J gene is TRBJ1-5, the V gene TRBV12-3 or TRBV12-4; a weak D match, TRBD1 (6 bases). Trimming stripped 7 bases from V and 5 bases from J, with 15 bases between. CDR3 size: 14 residues. DNA of the CDR3: TGTGCCAGCAATTCTGGGGACACCCATCAGCCCCAGCATTTT. As protein: CASNSGDTHQPQHF.